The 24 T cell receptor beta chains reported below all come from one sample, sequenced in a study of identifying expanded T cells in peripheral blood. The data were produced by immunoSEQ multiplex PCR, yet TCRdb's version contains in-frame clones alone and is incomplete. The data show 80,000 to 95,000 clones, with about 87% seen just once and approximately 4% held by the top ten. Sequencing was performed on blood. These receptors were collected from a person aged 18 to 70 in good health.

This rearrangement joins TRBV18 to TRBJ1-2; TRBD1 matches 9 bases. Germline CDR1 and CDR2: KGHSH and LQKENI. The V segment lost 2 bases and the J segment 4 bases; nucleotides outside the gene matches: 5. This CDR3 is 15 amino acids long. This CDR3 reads CASSPAGQGSYGYTF. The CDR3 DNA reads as TGTGCCAGCTCACCAGCGGGACAGGGTAGCTATGGCTACACCTTC.

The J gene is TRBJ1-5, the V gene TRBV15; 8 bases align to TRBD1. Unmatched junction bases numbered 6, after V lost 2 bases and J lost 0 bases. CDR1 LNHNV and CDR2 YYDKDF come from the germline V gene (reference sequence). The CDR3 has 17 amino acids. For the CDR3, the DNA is TGTGCCACCAGCAGACCACAGGGGGATTTTAGCAATCAGCCCCAGCATTTT. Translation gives CATSRPQGDFSNQPQHF.

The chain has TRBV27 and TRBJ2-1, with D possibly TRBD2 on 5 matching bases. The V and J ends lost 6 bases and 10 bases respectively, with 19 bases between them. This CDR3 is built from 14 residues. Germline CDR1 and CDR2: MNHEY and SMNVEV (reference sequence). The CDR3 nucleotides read TGTGCCAGCAGCCTCCGAGGGTCAGGTTACGAGCAGTTCTTC. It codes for CASSLRGSGYEQFF.

CDR3 sequence (DNA): TGCGCCAGCAGCTTGGATCAGGGGGCGAATGGCTACACCTTC. Protein: CASSLDQGANGYTF. The V and J genes are TRBV5-1 and TRBJ1-2; 8 bases align to TRBD1. Trimming took 0 bases from V and 6 from J; bases not matched to a gene: 4. The germline gives CDR1 SGHRS, CDR2 YFSETQ. There are 14 residues in the CDR3.

In DNA form, the CDR3 reads TGTGCCATCAGGGACACCGGGGAGCTGTTTTTT. Translated, it gives CAIRDTGELFF. The rearrangement uses TRBV10-3 and TRBJ2-2; D not resolved. Germline V CDR1 and CDR2: ENHRY, SYGVKD. The CDR3 length is 11 residues. V was pared by 6 bases and J by 3 bases, with 2 bases between.

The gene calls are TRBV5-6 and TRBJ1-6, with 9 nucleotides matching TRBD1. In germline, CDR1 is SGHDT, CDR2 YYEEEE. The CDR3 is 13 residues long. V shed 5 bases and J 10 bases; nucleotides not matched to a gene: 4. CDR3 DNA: TGTGCCAGCAGAAAGACAGGGGGATCACCCCTCCACTTT. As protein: CASRKTGGSPLHF.

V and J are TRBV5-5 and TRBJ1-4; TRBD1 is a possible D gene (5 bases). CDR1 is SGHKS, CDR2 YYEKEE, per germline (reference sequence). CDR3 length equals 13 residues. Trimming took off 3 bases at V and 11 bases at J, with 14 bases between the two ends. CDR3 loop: CASSWGNGEKLFF. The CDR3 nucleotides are TGTGCCAGCAGCTGGGGGAATGGGGAGAAACTGTTTTTT.

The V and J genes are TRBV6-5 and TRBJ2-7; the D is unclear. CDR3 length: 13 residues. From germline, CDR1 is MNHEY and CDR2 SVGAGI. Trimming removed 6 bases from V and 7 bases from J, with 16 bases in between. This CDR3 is CASRRDPVGEQYF. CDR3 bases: TGTGCCAGCAGGCGAGACCCGGTGGGGGAGCAGTACTTC.

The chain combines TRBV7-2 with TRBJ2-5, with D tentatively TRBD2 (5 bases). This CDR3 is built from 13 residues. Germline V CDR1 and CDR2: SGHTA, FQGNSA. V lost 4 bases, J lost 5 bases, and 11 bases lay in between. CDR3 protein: CASSSVASETQYF. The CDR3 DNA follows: TGTGCCAGCAGCTCGGTAGCGTCGGAGACCCAGTACTTC.

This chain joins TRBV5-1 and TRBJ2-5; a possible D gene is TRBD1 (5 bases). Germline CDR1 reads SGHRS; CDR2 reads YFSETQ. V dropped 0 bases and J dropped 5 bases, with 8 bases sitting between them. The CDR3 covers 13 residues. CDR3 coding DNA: TGCGCCAGCAGCTTGGAGGGGCTGGAGACCCAGTACTTC. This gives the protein CASSLEGLETQYF.

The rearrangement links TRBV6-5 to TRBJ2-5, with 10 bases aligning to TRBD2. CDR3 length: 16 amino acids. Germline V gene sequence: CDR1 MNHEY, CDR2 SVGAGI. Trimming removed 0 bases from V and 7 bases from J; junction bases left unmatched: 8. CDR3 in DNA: TGTGCCAGCAGTTACTCGGGGACTAGCGCCGGAGGGACCCAGTACTTC. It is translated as CASSYSGTSAGGTQYF.

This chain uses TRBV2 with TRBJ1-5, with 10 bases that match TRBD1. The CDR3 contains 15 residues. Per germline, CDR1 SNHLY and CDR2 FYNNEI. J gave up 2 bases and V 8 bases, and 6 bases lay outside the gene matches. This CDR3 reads CASGGTGAGNQPQHF. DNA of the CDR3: TGTGCCAGCGGGGGGACAGGGGCTGGCAATCAGCCCCAGCATTTT.

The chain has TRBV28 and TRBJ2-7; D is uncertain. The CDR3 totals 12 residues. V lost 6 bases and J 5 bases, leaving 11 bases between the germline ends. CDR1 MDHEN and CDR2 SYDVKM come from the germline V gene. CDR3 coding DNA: TGTGCCAGCAGCTTCGGCCTAGACGAGCAGTACTTC. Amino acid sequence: CASSFGLDEQYF.

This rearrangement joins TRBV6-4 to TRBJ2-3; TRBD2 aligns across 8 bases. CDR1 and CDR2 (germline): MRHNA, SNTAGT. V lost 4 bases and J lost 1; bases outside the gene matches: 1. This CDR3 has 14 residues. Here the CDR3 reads CASSGGLGTDTQYF. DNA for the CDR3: TGTGCCAGCAGTGGGGGACTAGGCACAGATACGCAGTATTTT.

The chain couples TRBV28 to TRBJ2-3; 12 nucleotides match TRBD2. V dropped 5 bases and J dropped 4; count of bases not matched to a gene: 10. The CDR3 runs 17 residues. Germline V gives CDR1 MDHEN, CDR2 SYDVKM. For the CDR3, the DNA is TGTGCCAGCAGTGGGGCTAGCGGGAGGGCCGGGGCAGATACGCAGTATTTT. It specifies CASSGASGRAGADTQYF.

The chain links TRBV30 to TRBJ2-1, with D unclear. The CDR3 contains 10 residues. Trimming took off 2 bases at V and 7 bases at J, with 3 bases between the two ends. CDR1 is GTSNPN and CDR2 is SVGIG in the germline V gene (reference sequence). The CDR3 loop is CAWSRNEQFF. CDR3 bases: TGTGCCTGGAGTAGGAATGAGCAGTTCTTC.

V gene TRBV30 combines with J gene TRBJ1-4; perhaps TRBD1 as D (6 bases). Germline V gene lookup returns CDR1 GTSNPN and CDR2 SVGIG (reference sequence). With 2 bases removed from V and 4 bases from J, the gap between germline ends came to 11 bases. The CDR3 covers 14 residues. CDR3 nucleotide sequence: TGTGCCTGGAGTACAGGGACGAATAATGAAAAACTGTTTTTT. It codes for CAWSTGTNNEKLFF.

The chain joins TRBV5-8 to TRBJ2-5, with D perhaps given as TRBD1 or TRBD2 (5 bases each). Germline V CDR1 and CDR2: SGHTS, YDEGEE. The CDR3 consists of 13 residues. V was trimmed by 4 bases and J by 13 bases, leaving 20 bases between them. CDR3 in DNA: TGTGCCAGCAGCCTAACACCGACAGCGGCGGGGTACTTC. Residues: CASSLTPTAAGYF.

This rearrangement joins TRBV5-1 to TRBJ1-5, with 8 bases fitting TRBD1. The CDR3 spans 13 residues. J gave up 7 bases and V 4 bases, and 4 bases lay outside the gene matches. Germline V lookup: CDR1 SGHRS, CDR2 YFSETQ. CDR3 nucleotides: TGCGCCAGCAGCCTGACAGGGGACCAGCCCCAGCATTTT. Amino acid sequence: CASSLTGDQPQHF.

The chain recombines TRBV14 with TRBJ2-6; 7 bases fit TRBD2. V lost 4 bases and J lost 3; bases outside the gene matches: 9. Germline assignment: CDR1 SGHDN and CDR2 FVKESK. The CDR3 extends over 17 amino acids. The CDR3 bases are TGTGCCAGCAGCCCCCTTCCGGGAGGAGGTGGGGCCAACGTCCTGACTTTC. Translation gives CASSPLPGGGGANVLTF.

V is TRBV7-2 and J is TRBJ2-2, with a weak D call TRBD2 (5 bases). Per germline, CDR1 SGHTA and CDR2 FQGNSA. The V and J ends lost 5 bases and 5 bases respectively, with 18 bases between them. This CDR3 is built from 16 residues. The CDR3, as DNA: TGTGCCAGCAGCCTGAGGGTCGGCATTCGGACCGGGGAGCTGTTTTTT. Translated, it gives CASSLRVGIRTGELFF.

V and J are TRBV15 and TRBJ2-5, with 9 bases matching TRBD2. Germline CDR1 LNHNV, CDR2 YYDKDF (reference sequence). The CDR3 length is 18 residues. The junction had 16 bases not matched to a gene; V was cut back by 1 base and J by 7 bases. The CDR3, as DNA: TGTGCCACCAGCAGAGGAGTAGCGGGAGTAGGGGGCGGTGGGACCCAGTACTTC. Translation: CATSRGVAGVGGGGTQYF.

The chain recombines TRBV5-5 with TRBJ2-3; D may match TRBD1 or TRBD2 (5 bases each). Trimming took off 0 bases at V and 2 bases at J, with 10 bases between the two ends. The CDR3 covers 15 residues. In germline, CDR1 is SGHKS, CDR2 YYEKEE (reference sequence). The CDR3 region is CASSLDGAPTDTQYF. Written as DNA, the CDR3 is TGTGCCAGCAGCTTGGACGGGGCACCCACAGATACGCAGTATTTT. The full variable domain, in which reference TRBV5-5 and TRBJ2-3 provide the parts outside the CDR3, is DAGVTQSPTHLIKTRGQQVTLRCSPISGHKSVSWYQQVLGQGPQFIFQYYEKEERGRGNFPDRFSARQFPNYSSELNVNALLLGDSALYLCASSLDGAPTDTQYFGPGTRLTVL.

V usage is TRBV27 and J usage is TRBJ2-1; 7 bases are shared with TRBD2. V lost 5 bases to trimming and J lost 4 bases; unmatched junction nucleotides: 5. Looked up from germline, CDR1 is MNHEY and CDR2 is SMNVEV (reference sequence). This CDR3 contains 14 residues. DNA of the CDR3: TGTGCCAGCAGTCCAGCGGGATGGTACAATGAGCAGTTCTTC. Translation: CASSPAGWYNEQFF.